These 23 T cell receptor beta chains were all obtained from the same sample, sequenced in a study of beta chain features in type 1 diabetes (dated by TCRdb to the late 2010s). Libraries were constructed by the immunoSEQ multiplex PCR assay. The entire amount of isolated RNA was reverse transcribed using the High Capacity cDNA Reverse Transcription Kit, so the sequenced TCRB transcripts were expressed ones. TCRdb limited this immuneACCESS table to in-frame rearrangements with V and J called. A share of clones is missing; checked studies link under half to unresolved V genes, and the rest is unexplained. Across this sample there are 330,000 or so clones, with 13% to 15% seen only once. The ten largest account for over 5.5% of the sample. Sample: central memory CD4+ T cells from blood. Receptor source: a man aged 25 to 40 in good health.

Turning to this clone: The same CDR3 can be traced to other DNA sequences in this sample. The chain uses TRBV6-1 and TRBJ2-5; D might be TRBD2 (5 bases). This CDR3 spans 13 amino acids. V was clipped by 4 bases and J by 2 bases, with 8 bases between them. Germline V gene data show CDR1 as MNHNS and CDR2 as SASEGT. The chain's CDR3 is CASSGTRQETQYF. CDR3 DNA: TGTGCCAGCAGTGGTACTAGACAAGAGACCCAGTACTTC.

This clone turned up a few times. This chain links TRBV7-2 with TRBJ1-2; TRBD1 might be the D (5 bases). This CDR3 contains 11 residues. Deletions cut 5 bases from V and 8 bases from J, with 9 bases between. CDR1 SGHTA and CDR2 FQGNSA come from the germline V gene. CDR3 region: CASSPGRGYTF. The CDR3 DNA is TGTGCCAGCAGCCCGGGGCGCGGCTACACCTTC.

The chain has TRBV28 and TRBJ2-1; maybe TRBD2 (6 bases). The CDR3 covers 15 residues. Germline V gene sequence: CDR1 MDHEN, CDR2 SYDVKM. V shed 4 bases and J shed 0 bases, with 10 bases lying between them. The CDR3 here is CASSWGVSSYNEQFF. The CDR3 DNA follows: TGTGCCAGCAGTTGGGGGGTTAGCTCCTACAATGAGCAGTTCTTC. The variable domain in full, completed from reference TRBV28 and TRBJ2-1, reads DVKVTQSSRYLVKRTGEKVFLECVQDMDHENMFWYRQDPGLGLRLIYFSYDVKMKEKGDIPEGYSVSREKKERFSLILESASTNQTSMYLCASSWGVSSYNEQFFGPGTRLTVL.

The table lists this clone with a few counts. This chain connects TRBV5-4 to TRBJ1-1; the match to TRBD1 covers 8 bases. Trimming took 0 bases from V and 11 from J; bases not matched to a gene: 12. This CDR3 region has 15 residues. CDR1 SGHNT and CDR2 YYREEE come from the germline V gene (reference sequence). Here the CDR3 reads CASSLASGGALLAFF. The CDR3 DNA reads TGTGCCAGCAGCTTGGCCTCAGGGGGCGCTTTATTGGCTTTCTTT.

The V gene is TRBV19, the J gene TRBJ1-3; the D is unclear. The CDR3 is 15 amino acids. V gave up 4 bases and J gave up 0 bases, with 10 bases separating them. Germline V gene sequence: CDR1 LNHDA, CDR2 SQIVND (reference sequence). CDR3 residues: CASSRRTVSGNTIYF. The CDR3 region has the DNA TGTGCCAGTAGTAGAAGAACAGTCTCTGGAAACACCATATATTTT.

The chain combines TRBV7-9 with TRBJ2-3; D assignment may be TRBD1 or TRBD2 (5 bases each). Germline V CDR1 and CDR2: SEHNR, FQNEAQ (reference sequence). Trimming cost V 0 bases and J 3 bases, with 13 bases left between them. CDR3 length: 16 amino acids. In DNA, the CDR3 is TGTGCCAGCAGCTTAGCCGGGGTTGGGACGACAGATACGCAGTATTTT. It translates to CASSLAGVGTTDTQYF.

This clone was recorded a few times. V and J are TRBV7-9 and TRBJ2-7, with unresolved D. Trimming cost V 0 bases and J 7 bases, with 7 bases left between them. CDR1 is SEHNR, CDR2 FQNEAQ, per germline (reference sequence). CDR3 size: 12 residues. The CDR3 sequence: CASSLARGEQYF. CDR3 sequence (DNA): TGTGCCAGCAGCTTAGCAAGAGGAGAGCAGTACTTC.

This clone has a handful of counts. This rearrangement joins TRBV9 to TRBJ1-1; TRBD1 is a possible D gene (5 bases). The CDR3 has 14 amino acids. Trimming pared 4 bases from V and 1 base from J, leaving 11 bases between. Per the germline V gene, CDR1 is SGDLS and CDR2 is YYNGEE. CDR3 amino acids: CASSTQTENTEAFF. The CDR3 DNA reads TGTGCCAGCAGCACCCAGACAGAGAACACTGAAGCTTTCTTT.

This clone was detected only a few times. The chain couples TRBV19 to TRBJ1-2; no reliable D call. This CDR3 is built from 13 residues. Germline CDR1 reads LNHDA; CDR2 reads SQIVND (reference sequence). Trimming left V 7 bases short and J 6 bases short, with 15 bases between. Here the CDR3 DNA reads TGTGCCAGTACCGTTCGTGGGTTCCATGGCTACACCTTC. It is translated as CASTVRGFHGYTF.

This clone has a handful of counts. This chain uses TRBV5-6 with TRBJ2-3; perhaps TRBD2 as D (5 bases). Trimming left V 4 bases short and J 5 bases short, with 11 bases between. This CDR3 is 13 amino acids long. Germline V CDR1 and CDR2: SGHDT, YYEEEE. CDR3 region: CASSTGREDTQYF. The CDR3 nucleotides read TGTGCCAGCAGCACTGGACGGGAAGATACGCAGTATTTT.

CDR3 bases: TGTGCCAGCAGCCGGGACAGAGATCAGCCCCAGCATTTT. Translating gives CASSRDRDQPQHF. The J gene is TRBJ1-5, the V gene TRBV7-3; 7 bases line up with TRBD1. CDR1 is SGHTA, CDR2 FQGTGA, per germline. V shed 5 bases and J 5 bases; nucleotides not matched to a gene: 3. This CDR3 comprises 13 residues.

The chain is built from TRBV29-1 and TRBJ1-1; D call uncertain. Germline lookup yields CDR1 SQVTM and CDR2 ANQGSEA. The CDR3 is 11 residues long. V lost 4 bases to trimming and J lost 7 bases, with 10 bases between them. CDR3 sequence (DNA): TGCAGCGTTGTCCAGGCTATTGAAGCTTTCTTT. As protein: CSVVQAIEAFF.

The rearrangement uses TRBV28 and TRBJ1-1; D call uncertain. Looked up from germline, CDR1 is MDHEN and CDR2 is SYDVKM. CDR3 length: 12 residues. Trimming removed 7 bases at V and 5 bases at J, with 11 bases between. The CDR3 sequence is CASNSVGTEAFF. In DNA form, the CDR3 reads TGTGCCAGCAACTCGGTGGGTACTGAAGCTTTCTTT. The complete variable domain, with remaining parts taken from reference TRBV28 and TRBJ1-1, reads DVKVTQSSRYLVKRTGEKVFLECVQDMDHENMFWYRQDPGLGLRLIYFSYDVKMKEKGDIPEGYSVSREKKERFSLILESASTNQTSMYLCASNSVGTEAFFGQGTRLTVV.

For this clone: This sample includes further DNA sequences coding for the same CDR3. The chain combines TRBV5-1 with TRBJ1-4, with a weak D call TRBD1 (5 bases). Germline V CDR1 and CDR2: SGHRS, YFSETQ. V gave up 0 bases and J gave up 8 bases, with 11 bases separating them. This CDR3 contains 14 residues. In DNA, the CDR3 is TGCGCCAGCAGCTTGGGCGGGGGTGAAGAAAAACTGTTTTTT. Amino acids: CASSLGGGEEKLFF.

This chain uses TRBV19 with TRBJ2-2; D not certain. Germline V gives CDR1 LNHDA, CDR2 SQIVND (reference sequence). Trimming stripped 2 bases from V and 0 bases from J, with 4 bases between. The CDR3 is 14 amino acids. CDR3 protein: CASSILPNTGELFF. The CDR3 region has the DNA TGTGCCAGTAGTATACTCCCGAACACCGGGGAGCTGTTTTTT. The full variable domain, with the rest looked up from reference TRBV19 and TRBJ2-2, is DGGITQSPKYLFRKEGQNVTLSCEQNLNHDAMYWYRQDPGQGLRLIYYSQIVNDFQKGDIAEGYSVSREKKESFPLTVTSAQKNPTAFYLCASSILPNTGELFFGEGSRLTVL.

Only a few counts were recorded for this clone. The rearrangement uses TRBV19 and TRBJ1-1; possible D gene TRBD1, 6 bases. Trimming pared 8 bases from V and 5 bases from J, leaving 21 bases between. The germline V gene has CDR1 LNHDA and CDR2 SQIVND (reference sequence). The CDR3 extends over 15 amino acids. The chain's CDR3 is CASGPTGARRTEAFF. For the CDR3, the DNA is TGTGCCAGTGGACCGACGGGGGCGAGAAGGACTGAAGCTTTCTTT.

This chain links TRBV30 with TRBJ1-4, with D possibly being TRBD1 (5 bases). Germline loops: CDR1 GTSNPN, CDR2 SVGIG (reference sequence). CDR3 size: 15 residues. V was clipped by 5 bases and J by 2 bases, with 15 bases between them. CDR3 bases: TGTGCCTGGGGGGACTTGGGACCGACTAATGAAAAACTGTTTTTT. This translates into CAWGDLGPTNEKLFF.

The rearrangement links TRBV5-1 to TRBJ2-3; D gene ambiguous. The ends were cut back, 0 bases at V and 2 bases at J, with 7 bases in the middle. Germline values: CDR1 SGHRS, CDR2 YFSETQ. The CDR3 is 14 amino acids. The CDR3 DNA follows: TGCGCCAGCAGCTTGGGGCATACCACAGATACGCAGTATTTT. This encodes CASSLGHTTDTQYF.

J is TRBJ1-6 and V is TRBV7-9; 9 positions match TRBD1. This CDR3 region has 13 residues. V dropped 6 bases and J dropped 15; count of bases not matched to a gene: 9. Per the germline V gene, CDR1 is SEHNR and CDR2 is FQNEAQ (reference sequence). CDR3 coding DNA: TGTGCCAGCAGTCCGGGACAGGGTTTGGACCTCCACTTT. Amino acid sequence: CASSPGQGLDLHF.

This clone was counted ten times or more. The chain is built from TRBV27 and TRBJ1-1; D might be TRBD1 (5 bases). Per germline, CDR1 MNHEY and CDR2 SMNVEV (reference sequence). This CDR3 is 19 amino acids long. The V end was cut by 5 bases, the J end by 6 bases, with 31 bases between. The CDR3 loop reads CASSQREPGRGMRTSEAFF. In nucleotides, the CDR3 is TGTGCCAGCAGTCAAAGGGAACCAGGGAGAGGGATGCGCACCTCTGAAGCTTTCTTT.

This clone was detected only a few times. For the CDR3, the DNA is TGTGCCAGCAGGGACAGGGGGTCCTACAATGAGCAGTTCTTC. Encoded protein: CASRDRGSYNEQFF. The chain joins TRBV7-9 to TRBJ2-1; 10 positions match TRBD1. This CDR3 is 14 amino acids long. Germline V gene lookup returns CDR1 SEHNR and CDR2 FQNEAQ (reference sequence). The junction had 0 bases not matched to a gene; V was cut back by 6 bases and J by 1 base.

This clone was counted a few times. CDR3 nucleotides: TGTGCCACCAGCAGAGCGCAGGGGTTGGTAGGCTACACCTTC. This encodes CATSRAQGLVGYTF. The chain is built from TRBV15 and TRBJ1-2; D is possibly TRBD1 (6 bases). This CDR3 contains 14 residues. From germline, CDR1 is LNHNV and CDR2 YYDKDF (reference sequence). V was clipped by 1 base and J by 8 bases, with 14 bases between them.

This clone was seen more than once but under ten times. This may stem from a read error, because a much larger clone lies one nucleotide away. The chain is built from TRBV5-6 and TRBJ2-1; the match to TRBD2 covers 9 bases. Trimming at V came to 3 bases and at J to 9 bases, leaving 10 bases not matched to a gene. This CDR3 region has 15 residues. The germline gives CDR1 SGHDT, CDR2 YYEEEE. CDR3 in amino acids: CASSCAGGAGSEQFF. In DNA form, the CDR3 reads TGTGCCAGCAGCTGCGCGGGGGGGGCCGGAAGTGAGCAGTTCTTC.